What follows is one T cell receptor beta chain and its context. Authors' methods: Counts of nucleated cells, estimated from reference gene primer amplification, were obtained. Only in-frame clones appear in the TCRdb table, and some are missing; sequencing was by immunoSEQ multiplex PCR. The V and J calls and clone size are taken from that table; D and trimming were inferred from the DNA. The sample carries roughly 150,000 clones, 88% recorded once. The CDR3 totals 13 residues. Germline V gene sequence: CDR1 MDHEN, CDR2 SYDVKM. V was clipped by 1 base and J by 9 bases, with 10 bases between them. The sample belongs to a study of blood T cell repertoires in COVID-19. Across the study: In each case, the material was cDNA or gDNA derived from T cells, B-cell-depleted T cells, or PBMCs.

This receptor was identified in a man between 45 and 60 years old who had recovered from COVID-19. The sample comprised peripheral blood. This chain connects TRBV28 to TRBJ2-1; D is possibly TRBD2 (6 bases). Here the CDR3 DNA reads TGTGCCAGCAGTTTATCTGGGGGGACTGAGCAGTTCTTC. It yields the protein CASSLSGGTEQFF.